The present T cell receptor beta chain was sequenced within a study of T cells expressing NK-cell markers. A word on this clonotype: The antigen is unknown.

Synthesis of TCR beta cDNA relied on 5'RACE template switching carrying UMIs. From the 5' RACE reads, TCRdb lists one entry per CDR3 protein and no DNA. The sample holds about 260,000 distinct CDR3 sequences. The CDR3 runs to 14 residues. The germline CDR1 and CDR2 sequences are MGHDK and SYGVNS. Study-wide points: Dominant NKG2C+ clonotypes accounted for roughly 1.0-7.5% of CD8+ T cells in about six donors.

The clonotype comes from a man aged 18 to 35 in good health. The sequencing sample was made of blood T cells: a sorted CD56 or NKG2C T cell subset, CD4+ or CD8+ T cells, or bulk PBMC T cells (not recorded which). This chain uses TRBV25-1 with TRBJ2-2; TCRdb names TRBD1, which stays unverified in the absence of DNA. This CDR3 is CASRGQGVSGELFF.